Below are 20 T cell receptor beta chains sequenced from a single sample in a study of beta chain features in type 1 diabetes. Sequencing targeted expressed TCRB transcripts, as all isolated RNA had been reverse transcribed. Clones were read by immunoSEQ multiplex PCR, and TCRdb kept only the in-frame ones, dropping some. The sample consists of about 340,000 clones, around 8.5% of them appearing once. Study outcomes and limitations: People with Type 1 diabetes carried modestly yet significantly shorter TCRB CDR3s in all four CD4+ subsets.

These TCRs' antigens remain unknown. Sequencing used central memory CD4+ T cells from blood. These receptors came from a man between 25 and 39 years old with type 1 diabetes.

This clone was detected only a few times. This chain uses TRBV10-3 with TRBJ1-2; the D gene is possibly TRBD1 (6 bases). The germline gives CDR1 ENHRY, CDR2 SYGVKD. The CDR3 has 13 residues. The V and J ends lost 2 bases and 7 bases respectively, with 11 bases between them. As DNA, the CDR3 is TGTGCCATCAGTGAGGAGGGGGTAGGTGGCTACACCTTC. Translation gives CAISEEGVGGYTF.

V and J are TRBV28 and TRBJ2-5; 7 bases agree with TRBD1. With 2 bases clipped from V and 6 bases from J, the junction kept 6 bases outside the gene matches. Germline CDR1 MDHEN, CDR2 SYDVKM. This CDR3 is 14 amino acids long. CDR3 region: CASSLIVQGQTQYF. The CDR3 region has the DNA TGTGCCAGCAGTTTAATCGTACAGGGGCAGACCCAGTACTTC. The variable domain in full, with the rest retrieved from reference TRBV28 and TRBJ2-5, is DVKVTQSSRYLVKRTGEKVFLECVQDMDHENMFWYRQDPGLGLRLIYFSYDVKMKEKGDIPEGYSVSREKKERFSLILESASTNQTSMYLCASSLIVQGQTQYFGPGTRLLVL.

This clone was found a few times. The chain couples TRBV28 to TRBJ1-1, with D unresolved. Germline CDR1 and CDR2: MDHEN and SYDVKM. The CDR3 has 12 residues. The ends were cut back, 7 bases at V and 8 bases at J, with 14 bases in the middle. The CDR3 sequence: CASTVGPKEAFF. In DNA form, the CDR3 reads TGTGCCAGCACCGTCGGGCCCAAGGAAGCTTTCTTT.

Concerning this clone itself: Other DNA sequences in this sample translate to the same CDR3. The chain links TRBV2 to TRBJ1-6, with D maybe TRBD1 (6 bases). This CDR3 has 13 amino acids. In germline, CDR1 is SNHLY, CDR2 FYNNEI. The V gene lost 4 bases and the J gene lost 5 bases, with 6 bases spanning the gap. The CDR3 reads CASSGQDNSPLHF. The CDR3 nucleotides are TGTGCCAGCAGTGGACAGGATAATTCACCCCTCCACTTT.

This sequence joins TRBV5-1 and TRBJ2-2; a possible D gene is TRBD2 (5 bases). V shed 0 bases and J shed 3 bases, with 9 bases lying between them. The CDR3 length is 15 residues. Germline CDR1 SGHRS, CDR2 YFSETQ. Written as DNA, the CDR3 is TGCGCCAGCAGCTTGGGGTGGCGGGACACCGGGGAGCTGTTTTTT. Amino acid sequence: CASSLGWRDTGELFF.

CDR3 region: CASSRTGRPETQYF. The CDR3 coding sequence is TGTGCCAGCAGCCGAACCGGCAGACCAGAGACCCAGTACTTC. The chain recombines TRBV6-5 with TRBJ2-5; D remains unclear. The CDR3 has 14 amino acids. CDR1 MNHEY and CDR2 SVGAGI come from the germline V gene. V lost 6 bases and J 4 bases, leaving 15 bases between the germline ends.

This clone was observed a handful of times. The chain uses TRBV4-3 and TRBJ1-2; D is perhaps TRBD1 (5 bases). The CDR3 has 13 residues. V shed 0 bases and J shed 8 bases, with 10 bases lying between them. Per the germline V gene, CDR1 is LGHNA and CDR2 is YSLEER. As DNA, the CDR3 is TGCGCCAGCAGCCAAGACAGGTCAGGGGGCTACACCTTC. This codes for CASSQDRSGGYTF.

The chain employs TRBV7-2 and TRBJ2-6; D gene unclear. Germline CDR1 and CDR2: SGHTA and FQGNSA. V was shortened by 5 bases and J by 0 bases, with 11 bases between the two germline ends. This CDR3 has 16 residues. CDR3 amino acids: CASSPIVFSGANVLTF. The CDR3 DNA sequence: TGTGCCAGCAGCCCCATAGTTTTCTCTGGGGCCAACGTCCTGACTTTC.

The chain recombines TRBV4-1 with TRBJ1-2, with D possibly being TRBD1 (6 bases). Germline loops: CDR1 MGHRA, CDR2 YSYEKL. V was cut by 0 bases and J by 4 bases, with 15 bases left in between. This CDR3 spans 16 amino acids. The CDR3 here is CASSQEPTGTAYGYTF. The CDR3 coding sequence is TGCGCCAGCAGCCAAGAGCCTACAGGGACCGCCTATGGCTACACCTTC.

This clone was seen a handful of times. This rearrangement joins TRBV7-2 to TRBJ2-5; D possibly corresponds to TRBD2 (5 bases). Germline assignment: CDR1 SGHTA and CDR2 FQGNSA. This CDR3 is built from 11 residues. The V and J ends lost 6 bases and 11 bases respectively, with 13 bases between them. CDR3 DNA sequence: TGTGCCAGCAGGGACGAGGGCCCACAGTACTTC. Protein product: CASRDEGPQYF.

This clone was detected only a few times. The CDR3 loop reads CASSQDTGRQPQHF. The DNA of the CDR3 is TGCGCCAGCAGCCAAGATACAGGAAGACAGCCCCAGCATTTT. J is TRBJ1-5 and V is TRBV4-3; maybe TRBD1 (5 bases). Per germline, CDR1 LGHNA and CDR2 YSLEER. Trimming left V 0 bases short and J 7 bases short, with 10 bases between. The CDR3 spans 14 residues.

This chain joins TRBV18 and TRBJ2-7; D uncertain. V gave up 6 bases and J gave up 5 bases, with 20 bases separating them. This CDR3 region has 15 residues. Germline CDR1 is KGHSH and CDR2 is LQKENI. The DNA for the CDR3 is TGTGCCAGCTCGCAGAGTTGGTTGGTTGAAAACGAGCAGTACTTC. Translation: CASSQSWLVENEQYF.

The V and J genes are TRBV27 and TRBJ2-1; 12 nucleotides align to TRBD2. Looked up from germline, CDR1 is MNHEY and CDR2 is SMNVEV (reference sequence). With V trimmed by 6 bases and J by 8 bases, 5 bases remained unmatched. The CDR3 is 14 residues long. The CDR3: CASRILAGGHEQFF. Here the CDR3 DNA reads TGTGCCAGCAGGATACTAGCGGGGGGCCATGAGCAGTTCTTC.

The CDR3 coding sequence is TGTGCCAGCGGTCAGGGATGGGGCCAGCCCCAGCATTTT. Encoded protein: CASGQGWGQPQHF. J is TRBJ1-5 and V is TRBV27, with D possibly TRBD1 on 5 matching bases. Germline lookup yields CDR1 MNHEY and CDR2 SMNVEV (reference sequence). The CDR3 has 13 amino acids. The germline V and J ends were trimmed by 8 bases and 7 bases, with 15 bases remaining between them.

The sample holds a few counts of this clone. The chain's CDR3 is CASSPSTGYTF. In DNA, the CDR3 is TGTGCCAGCAGCCCGTCCACTGGCTACACCTTC. The V gene is TRBV7-2, the J gene TRBJ1-2; D remains ambiguous. The germline CDR1 and CDR2 sequences are SGHTA and FQGNSA. V lost 5 bases and J lost 7, with 8 bases in between. This CDR3 region has 11 residues.

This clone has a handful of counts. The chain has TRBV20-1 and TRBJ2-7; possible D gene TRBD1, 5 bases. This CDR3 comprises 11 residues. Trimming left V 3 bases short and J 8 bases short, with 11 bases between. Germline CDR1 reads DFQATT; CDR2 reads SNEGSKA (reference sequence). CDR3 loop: CSARVQGQQYF. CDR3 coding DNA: TGCAGTGCTAGGGTTCAGGGTCAGCAGTACTTC.

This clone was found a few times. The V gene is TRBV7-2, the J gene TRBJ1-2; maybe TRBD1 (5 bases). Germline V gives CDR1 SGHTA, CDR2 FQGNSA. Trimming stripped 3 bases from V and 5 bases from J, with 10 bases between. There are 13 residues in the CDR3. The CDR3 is CASSFKGSYGYTF. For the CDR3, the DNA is TGTGCCAGCAGCTTTAAGGGGTCATATGGCTACACCTTC.

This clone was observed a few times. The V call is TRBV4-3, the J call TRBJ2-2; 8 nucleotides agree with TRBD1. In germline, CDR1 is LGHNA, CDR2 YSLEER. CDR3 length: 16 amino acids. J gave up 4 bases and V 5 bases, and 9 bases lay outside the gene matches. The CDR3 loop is CASSSYGQGGTGELFF. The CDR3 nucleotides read TGCGCCAGCAGCTCCTACGGACAGGGCGGCACCGGGGAGCTGTTTTTT.

CDR3 protein: CASSLNGWGSSPLHF. As DNA, the CDR3 is TGTGCCAGCAGCTTGAATGGCTGGGGAAGTTCACCCCTCCACTTT. The rearrangement joins TRBV5-6 to TRBJ1-6; D unresolved. Germline CDR1 is SGHDT and CDR2 is YYEEEE. There are 15 residues in the CDR3. V was pared by 1 base and J by 9 bases, with 14 bases between.

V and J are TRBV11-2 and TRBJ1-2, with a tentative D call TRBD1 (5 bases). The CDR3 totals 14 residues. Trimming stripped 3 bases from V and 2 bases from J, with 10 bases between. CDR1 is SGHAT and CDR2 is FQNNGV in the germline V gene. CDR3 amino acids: CASSLLGTNYGYTF. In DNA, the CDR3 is TGTGCCAGCAGCTTGTTGGGGACCAACTATGGCTACACCTTC.